One sample yielded the 12 T cell receptor beta chains listed below, sequenced in a study of human T cells and chemical hapten exposure. TCRdb processed the RACE reads anew with MiXCR; each CDR3 protein has one entry. Among fewer than 400,000 distinct CDR3 sequences, under 8% were seen once, and the ten largest hold roughly 7.9%. The time point denotes: patch test 1, 2 weeks after DPC sensitization. Treatment: therapeutic diphenylcyclopropenone sensitization with weekly scalp DPC. The input for sequencing was whole blood, taken in connection with sensitization to the hapten diphenylcyclopropenone (DPC). The receptors originated from a woman between 18 and 29 years old with alopecia areata. Some clones in this sample may be carry-over from other donors' samples.

This clonotype was seen more than once but under ten times. The rearrangement links TRBV20-1 to TRBJ1-2; D is unresolved. The CDR3 totals 14 residues. V dropped 5 bases and J dropped 5 bases, with 18 bases sitting between them. The germline V gene has CDR1 DFQATT and CDR2 SNEGSKA (reference sequence). The CDR3 nucleotides read TGCAGTGCTCGCAACACAAGGTCCCTTTATGGCTACACCTTC. It codes for CSARNTRSLYGYTF.

This clonotype was seen more than once but under ten times. The chain combines TRBV25-1 with TRBJ1-4; D unclear. There are 14 residues in the CDR3. CDR1 is MGHDK, CDR2 SYGVNS, per germline. Trimming took 5 bases from V and 10 from J, leaving 17 bases between them. The CDR3 reads CASSHPGNLGKLFF. The CDR3 nucleotides read TGTGCCAGCAGTCACCCCGGGAATCTTGGAAAACTGTTTTTT.

This clonotype showed up just a few times. The chain couples TRBV5-4 to TRBJ2-3; TRBD1 aligns across 8 bases. The ends lost 2 bases at V and 0 bases at J; junction bases unmatched: 5. The CDR3 extends over 16 amino acids. Germline loops: CDR1 SGHNT, CDR2 YYREEE (reference sequence). The CDR3 protein is CASSLPTGASTDTQYF. The CDR3 DNA reads TGTGCCAGCAGCTTACCGACAGGGGCTAGCACAGATACGCAGTATTTT.

This clonotype turned up a few times. Here the CDR3 reads CASSPAGKNIQYF. In DNA, the CDR3 is TGTGCCAGCAGCCCAGCGGGCAAAAACATTCAGTACTTC. This sequence joins TRBV11-3 and TRBJ2-4; D may be TRBD2 (6 bases). With 5 bases removed from V and 3 bases from J, the gap between germline ends came to 8 bases. CDR3 length equals 13 residues. Germline V gene sequence: CDR1 SGHNT, CDR2 YENEEA.

V gene TRBV2 combines with J gene TRBJ2-3, with TRBD1 as a possible D gene (5 bases). Germline loops: CDR1 SNHLY, CDR2 FYNNEI. V was shortened by 2 bases and J by 1 base, with 13 bases between the two germline ends. The CDR3 covers 16 residues. The CDR3 sequence: CASSEFRQRRTDTQYF. DNA for the CDR3: TGTGCCAGCAGTGAATTTAGACAGCGTCGCACAGATACGCAGTATTTT.

In this sample, this clonotype turned up a few times. The chain carries TRBV5-4 and TRBJ2-3; D unresolved. The CDR3 covers 13 residues. The germline CDR1 and CDR2 sequences are SGHNT and YYREEE (reference sequence). V was cut by 2 bases and J by 2 bases, with 6 bases left in between. For the CDR3, the DNA is TGTGCCAGCAGCTTATCGACCACAGATACGCAGTATTTT. Protein sequence: CASSLSTTDTQYF. The full variable domain, with the rest looked up from reference TRBV5-4 and TRBJ2-3, is ETGVTQSPTHLIKTRGQQVTLRCSSQSGHNTVSWYQQALGQGPQFIFQYYREEENGRGNFPPRFSGLQFPNYSSELNVNALELDDSALYLCASSLSTTDTQYFGPGTRLTVL.

This clonotype occurred many times. The chain recombines TRBV7-6 with TRBJ2-7; 7 positions agree with TRBD1. CDR3 length equals 15 residues. The germline V gene has CDR1 SGHVS and CDR2 FNYEAQ. The ends lost 1 base at V and 2 bases at J; junction bases unmatched: 5. The CDR3: CASSLDTGATYEQYF. The CDR3 DNA follows: TGTGCCAGCAGCTTAGATACAGGGGCCACCTACGAGCAGTACTTC. Looking up the rest from reference TRBV7-6 and TRBJ2-7 gives the full variable domain: GAGVSQSPRYKVTKRGQDVALRCDPISGHVSLYWYRQALGQGPEFLTYFNYEAQQDKSGLPNDRFSAERPEGSISTLTIQRTEQRDSAMYRCASSLDTGATYEQYFGPGTRLTVT.

The chain employs TRBV6-5 and TRBJ1-1, with 12 nucleotides matching TRBD1. CDR3 size: 17 residues. Germline assignment: CDR1 MNHEY and CDR2 SVGAGI. V gave up 4 bases and J gave up 5 bases; unmatched junction bases: 11. The CDR3 coding sequence is TGTGCCAGCAGTTTAACCGGGACAGGGGGCGCCCATACTGAAGCTTTCTTT. Its translation: CASSLTGTGGAHTEAFF.

Notes on this clonotype: A read error may be the cause here, since a much bigger clone is one base away. The J gene is TRBJ2-7, the V gene TRBV12-3 or TRBV12-4; TRBD2 matches at 9 bases. The CDR3 has 15 amino acids. The CDR3 DNA is TGTGCCAGCAGTTTAAGCGGGGGGTACTCCTACGAGCATTACTTC. Translated: CASSLSGGYSYEHYF.

CDR3 DNA sequence: TGTGCCAGCAGCCCGCGCATACGGGATACTAGCACAGATACGCAGTATTTT. Translation gives CASSPRIRDTSTDTQYF. V usage is TRBV9 and J usage is TRBJ2-3; TRBD2 is a possible D gene (5 bases). In germline, CDR1 is SGDLS, CDR2 YYNGEE. The CDR3 has 17 amino acids. V was shortened by 4 bases and J by 0 bases, with 18 bases between the two germline ends.

The chain links TRBV20-1 to TRBJ2-7, with TRBD1 as a possible D gene (6 bases). Trimming removed 0 bases at V and 4 bases at J, with 10 bases between. The CDR3 runs to 13 residues. Germline loops: CDR1 DFQATT, CDR2 SNEGSKA (reference sequence). CDR3 nucleotide sequence: TGCAGTGCTAGAGATCGTACAGGGTACGAGCAGTACTTC. It is translated as CSARDRTGYEQYF.

The chain combines TRBV5-1 with TRBJ2-7; D gene unclear. The germline V gene encodes CDR1 SGHRS and CDR2 YFSETQ. The CDR3 is made up of 13 amino acids. V lost 3 bases and J 1 base, leaving 8 bases between the germline ends. The DNA for the CDR3 is TGCGCCAGCAGCTCGCCCGTTTCCTACGAGCAGTACTTC. It is translated as CASSSPVSYEQYF.